The source of this T cell receptor beta chain is a study of sequential checkpoint blockade in melanoma (dated by TCRdb to the late 2010s). At the level of the whole study: Using 1:1 randomization, the trial assigned patients either to first-line nivolumab followed by ipilimumab (arm A) or to ipilimumab followed by nivolumab (arm B). Both trial sequences were followed by maintenance nivolumab.

Broader findings and caveats from the paper: The response-prediction model combining TCR metrics and mutation burden needs validation in larger, independent patient cohorts.

The CDR3 goes from the cysteine to the valine over 15 residues. The retained sequence is limited to the CDR3, 45 bases, with the frame set at the first base. After removal of 4 bases from V and 2 bases from J, the junction retains 2 bases not matched to a gene. From the germline V gene, CDR1 is LGHNA and CDR2 is YSLEER. The sample's treatment or condition label, in plain terms: randomized to nivolumab then ipilimumab (arm A) or the reverse (arm B). Prior DNA-damaging chemotherapy had not been received by any trial patient. Live CD3+CD8+ cells negative for CD19 and CD56 were sorted from thawed PBMCs on a FACS Aria II flow cytometer. Samples came from patients with melanoma in CheckMate 064, a randomized, open-label phase II trial of sequential checkpoint blockade. Peripheral blood mononuclear cells were collected by leukapheresis, purified with Ficoll-Paque, and frozen in human serum with about 9.6% DMSO. Immediately after sorting, the purity of sorted blood CD3+CD8+ cells was verified to be >98%, after which DNA was extracted.

As for this clone: Its specific antigen is unknown. Within one base of it there is no much larger clone, and no base qualities were kept.

The immunoSEQ Assay was used to immunosequence TCRbeta CDR3 regions from genomic DNA. Before high-throughput sequencing, the genomic DNA was amplified using bias-controlled multiplex PCR. Per the source publication's procedure: To quantify the absolute abundance of each unique TCRbeta CDR3 region, the sequences were collapsed and filtered. Clonality, defined as 1 minus Pielou's evenness, was calculated using only productive rearrangements. A previously published method was used to identify clones with significantly greater frequencies in on-treatment samples than in baseline samples. TCRdb retrieved this table from immuneACCESS and kept in-frame rearrangements only. Not all clones are present; in checked studies, unresolved V genes account for under half, and no reason is known for the remainder. V, J and clone size reflect that table, while D and trimming were determined from the DNA. The sample data list over 10,000 clones, and over 65% of these were observed just once. Clones ranked in the top ten supply about 25% of the sample.

The sequence links TRBV4-3 to TRBJ2-7; TRBD2 agrees with 13 junctional bases. Source: CD8+ T cells sorted from blood (inferred from file names), taken from a patient given nivolumab and ipilimumab in sequence. The receptor was derived from a human donor with melanoma. The CDR3 reads as follows: CASSLGTSGAYEQYV. In nucleotides, the sequence is TGCGCCAGCAGCCTCGGGACTAGCGGGGCCTACGAGCAGTACGTC.